This is a list of T cell receptor beta chains from one sample in a study of cytomegalovirus exposure and HLA in healthy donors. The data were produced by immunoSEQ multiplex PCR, yet TCRdb's version contains in-frame clones alone and is incomplete. The sample lists over 150,000 clones, around 80% seen once, with approximately 4.5% in the top ten. Sequences were obtained from PBMCs. These receptors were obtained from a man aged 25 to 45 in good health and CMV-seronegative. The CDR3 runs from the conserved cysteine through the conserved F or W. A D gene is named only where the DNA matches it firmly. Not every row has a clone size; where given, it reads once, few, many or a size class.

>TRBJ2-6|TRBV5-4|NA|NA
CASSRAGYSGANVLTF
TGTGCCAGCAGCAGAGCAGGCTATTCTGGGGCCAACGTCCTGACTTTC
>TRBJ2-7|TRBV7-2|NA|NA
CASSLVQGSYEQYF
TGTGCCAGCAGCTTAGTGCAGGGGAGTTACGAGCAGTACTTC
>TRBJ2-7|TRBV5-5|NA|NA
CASSPRTISYEQYF
TGTGCCAGCAGCCCGAGGACTATCTCCTACGAGCAGTACTTC
>TRBJ1-1|TRBV29-1|NA|TRBD1
CSVTLAGQLNTEAFF
TGCAGCGTTACGCTTGCGGGACAGCTGAACACTGAAGCTTTCTTT
>TRBJ1-1|TRBV6-6|NA|NA
CASSPGLTEAFF
TGTGCCAGCTCGCCAGGGCTCACTGAAGCTTTCTTT
>TRBJ1-2|TRBV28|NA|NA
CALRRDNNYGYTF
TGTGCCCTTAGACGGGACAACAACTATGGCTACACCTTC
>TRBJ1-1|TRBV19|NA|NA
CASSMGGEVVMNTEAFF
TGTGCCAGTAGTATGGGAGGGGAGGTTGTCATGAACACTGAAGCTTTCTTT
>TRBJ2-6|TRBV5-5|few|NA
CASSLDLSGANVLTF
TGTGCCAGCAGCTTGGATCTCTCTGGGGCCAACGTCCTGACTTTC
>TRBJ1-2|TRBV9|NA|NA
CASSVDGGSNYGYTF
TGTGCCAGCAGCGTAGACGGGGGATCAAACTATGGCTACACCTTC
>TRBJ2-2|TRBV5-6|once|NA
CASSLPESTGELFF
TGTGCCAGCAGCTTGCCGGAGAGCACCGGGGAGCTGTTTTTT
>TRBJ1-5|TRBV6-6|NA|TRBD1
CASSYSTGLHQPQHF
TGTGCCAGCAGTTATTCGACAGGGCTTCATCAGCCCCAGCATTTT
>TRBJ2-3|TRBV11-2|NA|NA
CASSRGFGTDTQYF
TGTGCCAGCAGCCGGGGGTTTGGGACAGATACGCAGTATTTT
>TRBJ2-7|TRBV13|NA|NA
CASSLNLLYEQYF
TGTGCCAGCAGCCTCAACTTGCTGTACGAGCAGTACTTC
>TRBJ1-5|TRBV5-5|NA|TRBD1
CASSLSGGHQPQHF
TGTGCCAGCAGCTTGTCAGGGGGCCATCAGCCCCAGCATTTT
>TRBJ1-4|TRBV2|few|NA
CASSEEREKLFF
TGTGCCAGCAGTGAAGAGAGGGAAAAACTGTTTTTT
>TRBJ1-1|TRBV11-3|few|TRBD1
CASSLGVARGRVGAFF
TGTGCCAGCAGCTTAGGTGTTGCCAGGGGGCGAGTTGGAGCTTTCTTT
>TRBJ2-7|TRBV27|NA|TRBD2
CASSLIGGRLIYEQYF
TGTGCCAGCAGTTTAATTGGCGGGAGGTTGATCTACGAGCAGTACTTC
>TRBJ1-1|TRBV28|NA|NA
CASSSKDPAGAEAFF
TGTGCCAGCAGTTCAAAGGACCCCGCGGGCGCTGAAGCTTTCTTT
>TRBJ2-5|TRBV5-4|few|NA
CASSLQGGQETQYF
TGTGCCAGCAGCTTGCAGGGAGGTCAAGAGACCCAGTACTTC
>TRBJ1-5|TRBV7-8|few|TRBD1
CASSSLVTGDNQPQHF
TGTGCCAGCAGCTCCCTTGTGACAGGGGACAATCAGCCCCAGCATTTT
>TRBJ2-7|TRBV9|NA|NA
CASSVGGTYEQYF
TGTGCCAGCAGCGTAGGGGGCACCTACGAGCAGTACTTC
>TRBJ2-6|TRBV16|NA|NA
CASSQSSLSGANVLTF
TGTGCCAGCAGCCAATCAAGCCTCTCTGGGGCCAACGTCCTGACTTTC
>TRBJ1-1|TRBV30|NA|NA
CAWSRLATANTEAFF
TGTGCCTGGAGTCGGCTCGCGACAGCGAACACTGAAGCTTTCTTT
>TRBJ2-2|TRBV2|NA|TRBD1
CASSWDRVSDTGELFF
TGTGCCAGCAGTTGGGACAGGGTATCCGACACCGGGGAGCTGTTTTTT
>TRBJ2-7|TRBV11-2|NA|NA
CASSSNGEQYF
TGTGCCAGCAGCAGTAACGGGGAGCAGTACTTC
>TRBJ2-1|TRBV7-3|once|TRBD2
CASSLKVAGERFF
TGTGCCAGCAGCTTAAAGGTAGCGGGGGAAAGGTTCTTC
>TRBJ2-1|TRBV5-6|NA|TRBD1
CASSFTGGKFYEQFF
TGTGCCAGCAGCTTCACAGGGGGTAAATTCTATGAGCAGTTCTTC
>TRBJ1-2|TRBV28|once|TRBD1
CATHRGNGYTF
TGTGCCACGCACAGGGGAAACGGCTACACCTTC
>TRBJ2-5|TRBV30|NA|NA
CAWSVPPGWGHRETQYF
TGTGCCTGGAGTGTCCCGCCGGGATGGGGACACAGAGAGACCCAGTACTTC
>TRBJ1-5|TRBV7-2|NA|TRBD1
CASSWTGDFNQPQHF
TGTGCCAGCAGTTGGACAGGGGACTTTAATCAGCCCCAGCATTTT
>TRBJ1-4|TRBV6-5|few|NA
CASSKDTGGEKLFF
TGTGCCAGCAGCAAGGACACGGGCGGAGAAAAACTGTTTTTT
>TRBJ2-2|TRBV5-1|NA|TRBD1
CASSQGAGTGELFF
TGCGCCAGCAGCCAGGGGGCAGGGACCGGGGAGCTGTTTTTT
>TRBJ2-6|TRBV18|NA|NA
CASSPLSSGANVLTF
TGTGCCAGCTCACCATTGAGCTCTGGGGCCAACGTCCTGACTTTC
>TRBJ1-1|TRBV30|once|NA
CAWIGVRIGTEAFF
TGTGCCTGGATAGGGGTGAGAATAGGCACTGAAGCTTTCTTT
>TRBJ2-3|TRBV5-6|NA|TRBD1
CASSRKGASTDTQYF
TGTGCCAGCAGCCGGAAGGGGGCCAGCACAGATACGCAGTATTTT
>TRBJ2-7|TRBV10-1|NA|TRBD2
CASSEVHSSGRPSYEQYF
TGCGCCAGCAGTGAGGTTCATTCTAGCGGGAGACCCTCCTACGAGCAGTACTTC
>TRBJ2-1|TRBV27|NA|TRBD2
CASSPSGLAGATSLYNEQFF
TGTGCCAGCAGTCCCTCGGGACTAGCGGGAGCAACTTCCCTCTACAATGAGCAGTTCTTC
>TRBJ1-1|TRBV14|NA|NA
CASSQDVGAGTEAFF
TGTGCCAGCAGCCAAGATGTAGGGGCAGGGACTGAAGCTTTCTTT
>TRBJ2-2|TRBV6-4|NA|NA
CASSATSWSAGELFF
TGTGCCAGCAGTGCCACTAGTTGGAGTGCCGGGGAGCTGTTTTTT
>TRBJ2-7|TRBV28|NA|NA
CASIGFGGNSYEQYF
TGTGCCAGCATCGGGTTTGGCGGGAACTCCTACGAGCAGTACTTC
>TRBJ1-6|TRBV28|few|NA
CASSPGGRSYNSPLHF
TGTGCCAGCAGCCCCGGAGGTCGCTCCTATAATTCACCCCTCCACTTT
>TRBJ2-7|TRBV27|few|TRBD1
CASSSLGQGGLSHEQYF
TGTGCCAGCAGCTCACTCGGACAGGGGGGTTTATCGCACGAGCAGTACTTC
>TRBJ2-7|TRBV27|NA|TRBD2
CASGLAYEQYF
TGTGCCAGCGGACTAGCCTACGAGCAGTACTTC
>TRBJ2-1|TRBV25-1|NA|TRBD1
CASKTGGSSYNEQFF
TGTGCCAGCAAGACAGGGGGGAGCTCCTACAATGAGCAGTTCTTC
>TRBJ1-6|TRBV6-5|few|NA
CASSRRLGDSPLHF
TGTGCCAGCAGCCGGCGCCTAGGGGATTCACCCCTCCACTTT
>TRBJ2-7|TRBV27|NA|NA
CASSFSGNEQYF
TGTGCCAGCAGTTTCTCAGGTAATGAGCAGTACTTC
>TRBJ2-3|TRBV5-6|NA|TRBD2
CASSDLTSGRTDTQYF
TGTGCCAGCAGCGATCTGACTAGCGGGCGCACAGATACGCAGTATTTT
>TRBJ2-3|TRBV4-2|once|NA
CASSQTRPGGFSTDTQYF
TGTGCCAGCAGCCAAACTCGGCCAGGGGGGTTTAGCACAGATACGCAGTATTTT
>TRBJ1-5|TRBV5-1|NA|TRBD1
CASSLGDRGLSQPQHF
TGCGCCAGCAGCTTGGGGGACAGGGGGCTTTCTCAGCCCCAGCATTTT
>TRBJ1-5|TRBV7-2|few|TRBD1
CASSSRTGGDQPQHF
TGTGCCAGCAGCTCTAGGACAGGGGGCGATCAGCCCCAGCATTTT
>TRBJ2-7|TRBV9|NA|NA
CASSVGVDRSSYEQYF
TGTGCCAGCAGCGTAGGGGTCGACAGGAGCTCCTACGAGCAGTACTTC
>TRBJ2-7|TRBV5-8|NA|NA
CASSLGSVVFYEQYF
TGTGCCAGCAGCTTGGGGAGTGTAGTTTTCTACGAGCAGTACTTC
>TRBJ2-3|TRBV7-9|NA|TRBD2
CASSKTSGGPTDTQYF
TGTGCCAGCAGCAAGACTAGCGGGGGCCCGACAGATACGCAGTATTTT
>TRBJ2-1|TRBV11-3|once|TRBD2
CASSPGLAGDNEQFF
TGTGCCAGCAGCCCGGGACTAGCGGGGGACAATGAGCAGTTCTTC
>TRBJ1-1|TRBV7-9|NA|NA
CSSSLAREGRAFF
TGTTCCAGCAGCTTAGCGCGGGAGGGGCGAGCTTTCTTT
>TRBJ2-1|TRBV11-3|once|TRBD1
CASSTDRGRNNEQFF
TGTGCCAGCAGCACCGACAGGGGGCGCAACAATGAGCAGTTCTTC
>TRBJ1-1|TRBV27|NA|TRBD1
CASTTGVNTEAFF
TGTGCCAGCACGACAGGGGTTAACACTGAAGCTTTCTTT
>TRBJ2-7|TRBV5-1|NA|NA
CASSLSALGGYEQYF
TGCGCCAGCAGCTTATCGGCCCTAGGGGGCTACGAGCAGTACTTC
>TRBJ2-2|TRBV6-5|NA|NA
CASRIGQEGTGELFF
TGTGCCAGCAGAATCGGACAGGAGGGCACCGGGGAGCTGTTTTTT
>TRBJ2-7|TRBV7-2|NA|NA
CASSSYRRRDEQYF
TGTGCCAGCAGCTCGTATCGACGTCGGGACGAGCAGTACTTC